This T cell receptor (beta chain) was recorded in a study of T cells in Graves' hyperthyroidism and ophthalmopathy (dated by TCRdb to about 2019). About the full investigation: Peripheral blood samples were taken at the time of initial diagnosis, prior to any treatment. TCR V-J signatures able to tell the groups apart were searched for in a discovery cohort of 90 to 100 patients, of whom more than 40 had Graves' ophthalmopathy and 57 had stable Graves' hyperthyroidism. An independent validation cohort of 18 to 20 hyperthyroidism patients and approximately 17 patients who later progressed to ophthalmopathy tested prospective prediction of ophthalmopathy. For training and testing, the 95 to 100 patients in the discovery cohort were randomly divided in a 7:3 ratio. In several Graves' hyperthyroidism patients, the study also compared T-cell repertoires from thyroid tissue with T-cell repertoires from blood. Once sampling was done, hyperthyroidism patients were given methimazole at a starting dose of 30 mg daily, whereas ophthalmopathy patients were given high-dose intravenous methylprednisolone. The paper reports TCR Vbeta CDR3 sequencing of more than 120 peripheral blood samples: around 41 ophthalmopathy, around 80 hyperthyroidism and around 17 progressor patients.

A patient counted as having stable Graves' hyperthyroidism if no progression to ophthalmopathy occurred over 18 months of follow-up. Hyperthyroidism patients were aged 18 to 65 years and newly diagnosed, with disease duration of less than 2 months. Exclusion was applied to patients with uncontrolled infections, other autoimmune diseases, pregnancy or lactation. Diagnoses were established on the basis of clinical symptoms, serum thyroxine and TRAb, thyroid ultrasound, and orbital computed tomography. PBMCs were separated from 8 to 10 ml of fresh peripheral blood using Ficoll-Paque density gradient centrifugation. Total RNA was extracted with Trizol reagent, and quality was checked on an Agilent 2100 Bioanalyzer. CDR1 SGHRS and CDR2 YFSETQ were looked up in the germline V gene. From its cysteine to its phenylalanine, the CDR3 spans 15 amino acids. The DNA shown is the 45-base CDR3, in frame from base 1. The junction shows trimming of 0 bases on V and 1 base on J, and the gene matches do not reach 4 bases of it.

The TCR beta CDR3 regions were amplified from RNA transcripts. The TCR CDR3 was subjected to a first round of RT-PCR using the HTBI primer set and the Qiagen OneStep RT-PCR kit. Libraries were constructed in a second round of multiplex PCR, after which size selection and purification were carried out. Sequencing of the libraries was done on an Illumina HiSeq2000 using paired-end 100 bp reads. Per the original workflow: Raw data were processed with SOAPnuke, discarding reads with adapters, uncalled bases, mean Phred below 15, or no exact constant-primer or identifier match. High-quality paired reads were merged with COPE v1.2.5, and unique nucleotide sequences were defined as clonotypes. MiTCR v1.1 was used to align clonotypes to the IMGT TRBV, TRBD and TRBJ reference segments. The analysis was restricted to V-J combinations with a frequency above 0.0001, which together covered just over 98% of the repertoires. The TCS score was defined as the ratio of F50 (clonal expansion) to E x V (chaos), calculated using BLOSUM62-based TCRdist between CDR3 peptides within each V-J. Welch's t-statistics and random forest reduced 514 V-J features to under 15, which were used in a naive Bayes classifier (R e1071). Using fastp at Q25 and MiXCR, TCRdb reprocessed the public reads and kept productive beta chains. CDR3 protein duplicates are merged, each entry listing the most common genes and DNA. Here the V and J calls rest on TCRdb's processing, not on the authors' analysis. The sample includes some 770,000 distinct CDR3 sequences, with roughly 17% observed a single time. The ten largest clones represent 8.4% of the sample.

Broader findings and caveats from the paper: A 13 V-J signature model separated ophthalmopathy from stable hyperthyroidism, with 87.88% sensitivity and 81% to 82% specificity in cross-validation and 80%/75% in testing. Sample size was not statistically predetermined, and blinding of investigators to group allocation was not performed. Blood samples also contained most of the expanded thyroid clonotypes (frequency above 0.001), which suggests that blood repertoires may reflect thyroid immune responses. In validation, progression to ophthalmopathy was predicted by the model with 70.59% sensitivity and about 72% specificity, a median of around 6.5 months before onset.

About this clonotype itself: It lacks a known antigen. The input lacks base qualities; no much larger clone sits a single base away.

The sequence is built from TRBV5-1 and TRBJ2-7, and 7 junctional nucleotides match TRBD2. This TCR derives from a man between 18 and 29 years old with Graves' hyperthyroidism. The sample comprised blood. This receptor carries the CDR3 CASSLVSGASYEQYF. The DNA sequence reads TGCGCCAGCAGCTTGGTCAGCGGGGCATCCTACGAGCAGTACTTC. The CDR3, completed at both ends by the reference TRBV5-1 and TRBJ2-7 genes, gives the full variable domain KAGVTQTPRYLIKTRGQQVTLSCSPISGHRSVSWYQQTPGQGLQFLFEYFSETQRNKGNFPGRFSGRQFSNSRSEMNVSTLELGDSALYLCASSLVSGASYEQYFGPGTRLTVT.